The rows below give T cell receptor beta chains drawn from one sample of a study of CD8+ T cells in alopecia areata. TCRdb's table, derived via immunoSEQ multiplex PCR, lists solely in-frame clones and lacks some. The sample records about 74,000 clones, 25% to 35% being singletons. Here the sequenced sample was CD8+ T cells sorted from blood, taken at week 4, from a patient treated with tofacitinib. Receptors originate from a human donor with alopecia areata. CDR3s include the opening cysteine and the closing phenylalanine or tryptophan. Each record gives: J gene, clone size, V gene, D gene, CDR3 DNA, CDR3 protein. D genes are given only for firm matches. Rows give clone size only sometimes, using once, few, many, or a class for an expanded clone.

TRBJ2-2 | few | TRBV29-1 | - | TGCAGCGTTGTTGATGCCGGGGAGCTGTTTTTT | CSVVDAGELFF
TRBJ2-3 | - | TRBV7-8 | TRBD1 | TGTGCCAGCAGCTATGGGACAGGGAAGGATACGCAGTATTTT | CASSYGTGKDTQYF
TRBJ2-7 | few | TRBV9 | - | TGTGCCAGCAGCCCGGGGGTAGGGGTCGCAGTCAACGAGCAGTACTTC | CASSPGVGVAVNEQYF
TRBJ2-5 | - | TRBV14 | - | TGTGCCAGCAGCCAAGGGGGAGAAGAGACCCAGTACTTC | CASSQGGEETQYF
TRBJ2-7 | few | TRBV7-7 | TRBD2 | TGTGCTAGCAGTGCGGGAGTAGGGGACTACGAGCAGTACTTC | CASSAGVGDYEQYF
TRBJ1-4 | - | TRBV29-1 | - | TGCAGCGTGGCCCTTGCGGACAGCCACGATTTT | CSVALADSHDF
TRBJ1-5 | - | TRBV11-2 | TRBD1 | TGTGCCAGCAGCCTTACAGGGGGGGGAGGCAATCAGCCCCAGCATTTT | CASSLTGGGGNQPQHF
TRBJ2-1 | - | TRBV7-9 | - | TGTGCCAGCAGCCCCAAACCCAGGGGTGACGAGCAGTTCTTC | CASSPKPRGDEQFF
TRBJ2-2 | many | TRBV11-2 | - | TGTGCCAGCAGCCCACCGTTGGGGGGAGGACCCGGGGAGCTGTTTTTT | CASSPPLGGGPGELFF
TRBJ2-7 | many | TRBV6-1 | TRBD2 | TGTGCCAGCAACGAAGCGGGAGCCTCCTCCTACGAGCAGTACTTC | CASNEAGASSYEQYF
TRBJ2-3 | many | TRBV28 | TRBD2 | TGTGCCAGCAGTTTATGGACGGCGGGAGAGGGTTCAAATACGCAGTATTTT | CASSLWTAGEGSNTQYF
TRBJ2-4 | few | TRBV11-2 | - | TGTGCCAGCAGCATCCTTTTACCGTCCGCAGCCAAAAACATTCAGTACTTC | CASSILLPSAAKNIQYF
TRBJ1-1 | few | TRBV5-4 | - | TGTGCCAGCAGCTCGCATGCCGACCCTGGAGACACTGAAGCTTTCTTT | CASSSHADPGDTEAFF
TRBJ2-5 | few | TRBV5-1 | TRBD2 | TGCGCCAGCAATGGGAGACTAGCGGGAGGGAAGACCCAGTACTTC | CASNGRLAGGKTQYF
TRBJ1-2 | few | TRBV29-1 | - | TGCAGCGTTGTCGTGAGCCAAGGCTACACCTTC | CSVVVSQGYTF
TRBJ2-7 | - | TRBV5-4 | TRBD2 | TGTGCCAGCAGCCTCCAGCGGGGACCTTCCTACGAGCAGTACTTC | CASSLQRGPSYEQYF
TRBJ2-1 | few | TRBV6-5 | - | TGTGCCAGCAGTTTCCCCCGCAATGAGCAGTTCTTC | CASSFPRNEQFF
TRBJ2-1 | - | TRBV14 | TRBD2 | TGTGCCAGCAGCCAGGCCGGGACTAGCGGTCGCAATGAGCAGTTCTTC | CASSQAGTSGRNEQFF
TRBJ2-7 | few | TRBV11-2 | - | TGTGCCAGCAGCCACGGGACGGACTACGAGCAGTACTTC | CASSHGTDYEQYF
TRBJ1-1 | - | TRBV6-5 | - | TGTGCCAGCAGTTACGGTCGGGGTCCTGAAGCTTTCTTT | CASSYGRGPEAFF
TRBJ2-5 | - | TRBV29-1 | TRBD2 | TGCAGCGTAGCCGGGACTAGCGGGACTGAGTCATTTCGAGAGACCCAGTACTTC | CSVAGTSGTESFRETQYF
TRBJ2-3 | few | TRBV25-1 | - | TGTGCCAGCAGTGAAGGGTCCCGGGATACGCAGTATTTT | CASSEGSRDTQYF
TRBJ1-1 | - | TRBV7-2 | - | TGTGCCAGCAGCTTAGGGGGGCAAATGAACACTGAAGCTTTCTTT | CASSLGGQMNTEAFF
TRBJ2-3 | few | TRBV29-1 | - | TGCAGCGTTGAGGGGGGATATACGCAGTATTTT | CSVEGGYTQYF
TRBJ2-5 | - | TRBV6-5 | TRBD2 | TGTGCCAGCAGTGATGGGGGGGACACCCAGTACTTC | CASSDGGDTQYF
TRBJ2-7 | few | TRBV5-1 | - | TGCGCCAGCCGGGAAGGGACGGGAAGCTCCTACGAGCAGTACTTC | CASREGTGSSYEQYF
TRBJ1-2 | - | TRBV29-1 | TRBD1 | TGCAGCGTTGGCCGGGACAGTAACTATGGCTACACCTTC | CSVGRDSNYGYTF
TRBJ2-7 | - | TRBV15 | TRBD2 | TGTGCCACCAGCACAGCTAGCGGATCCTACGAGCAGTACTTC | CATSTASGSYEQYF
TRBJ1-1 | - | TRBV4-1 | - | TGCGCCAGCAGCCAAGATAATGGGAGGGCTTTCTTT | CASSQDNGRAFF
TRBJ2-7 | - | TRBV5-1 | TRBD2 | TGCGCCAGCAGCTCTAGCGGAGGCTCCTACGAGCAGTACTTC | CASSSSGGSYEQYF
TRBJ1-5 | few | TRBV4-1 | - | TGCGCCAGCAGCCAAGATCAGACAGTCCAGCCCCAGCATTTT | CASSQDQTVQPQHF
TRBJ2-4 | - | TRBV27 | TRBD2 | TGTGCCAGCAGTGATCGGGGGGAAAACATTCAGTACTTC | CASSDRGENIQYF
TRBJ2-3 | - | TRBV29-1 | - | TGCAGCGCACCCGGGCTCCCATACACAGATACGCAGTATTTT | CSAPGLPYTDTQYF
TRBJ2-7 | - | TRBV6-5 | - | TGTGCCAGCAGTATTGGCAGGGAGCAGTACTTC | CASSIGREQYF
TRBJ2-7 | few | TRBV4-1 | TRBD2 | TGCGCCAGCAGCCAACGGACTAGCGGGAGCAGCCCCGAGCAGTACTTC | CASSQRTSGSSPEQYF
TRBJ2-5 | - | TRBV29-1 | - | TGCAGCGCTACGACAGAGGGGTACCAAGAGACCCAGTACTTC | CSATTEGYQETQYF
TRBJ2-7 | - | TRBV23-1 | TRBD1 | TGCGCCAGCAGTCTAGGGGACAGGGGGCTAAGGGAGCAGTACTTC | CASSLGDRGLREQYF
TRBJ2-7 | - | TRBV9 | TRBD1 | TGTGCCAGCAGTACGACAGGGGCGAGAGAGCAGTACTTC | CASSTTGAREQYF
TRBJ2-7 | - | TRBV7-9 | TRBD2 | TGTGCCAGCAGCGTAAGCCTAGCGGCCCACGCGGAGCAGTACTTC | CASSVSLAAHAEQYF
TRBJ2-2 | few | TRBV11-2 | - | TGTGCCAGCAGCTTAGGGGTCATGGGCGCGAACACCGGGGAGCTGTTTTTT | CASSLGVMGANTGELFF
TRBJ2-2 | few | TRBV7-2 | - | TGTGCCAGCAGCTGGGGGCGCACCGGGGAGCTGTTTTTT | CASSWGRTGELFF
TRBJ2-5 | - | TRBV29-1 | TRBD1 | TGCAGCGTTGAGGGGACAGGGACCCTCGGAGAGACCCAGTACTTC | CSVEGTGTLGETQYF
TRBJ2-7 | - | TRBV11-2 | TRBD2 | TGTGCCAGCAGCTTAGGAACTAGCGGGAGAGACGAGCAGTACTTC | CASSLGTSGRDEQYF
TRBJ2-2 | few | TRBV10-3 | TRBD2 | TGTGCCATCACCTCGACTAGCGGAACGAACACCGGGGAGCTGTTTTTT | CAITSTSGTNTGELFF
TRBJ2-7 | - | TRBV11-3 | - | TGTGCCAGCAGCTTATGGGCGCAAGCACACGAGCAGTACTTC | CASSLWAQAHEQYF
TRBJ2-7 | - | TRBV29-1 | - | TGCAGCGTTCCCCGGACCGCGGGGGAGCAGTACTTC | CSVPRTAGEQYF
TRBJ2-5 | - | TRBV25-1 | TRBD2 | TGTGCCAGCAGTGAACGGGAGCGGGACGAGACCCAGTACTTC | CASSERERDETQYF
TRBJ1-1 | few | TRBV30 | - | TGTGCCTGGAGTGACTTAGAGACTTTCTTT | CAWSDLETFF
TRBJ2-7 | - | TRBV7-9 | TRBD1 | TGTGCCAGCAGCGGAGGACAGGGTTTGAGGGAGCAGTACTTC | CASSGGQGLREQYF
TRBJ2-7 | few | TRBV29-1 | - | TGCAGCGTGGGGGGTTCCGAGCAGTACTTC | CSVGGSEQYF
TRBJ1-2 | few | TRBV2 | - | TGTGCCAGCAGTGTGACGGCAGGCCGCAACTATGGCTACACCTTC | CASSVTAGRNYGYTF